This TCR beta chain came from a study of blood T cell repertoires in COVID-19 (dated by TCRdb to 2020 to 2022). A note on the overall study: Collaborator samples came from the United States, Italy and Spain and covered acute and convalescent phases of COVID-19. The material from the prospective study consisted of cDNA or gDNA derived from T cells, B-cell-depleted T cells, or PBMCs. Subjects who had been exposed to COVID-19, were actively infected with it, or had recovered from it provided the deeply sampled blood TCRbeta repertoires that made up the dataset. The repertoires were released in a freely available public database intended as a resource for research on the immune response to SARS-CoV-2. Samples were obtained from the ongoing ImmuneRACE study (first 160 participants) and from 1,254 subjects provided by 6 global collaborators. Sample metadata almost always included a de-identified subject ID, COVID-19 status, age in years and sex. Where available, HLA class I and class II types were taken from metadata supplied by the sample provider and were not determined by assay-based typing. Paper-wide results and their limitations: How much clinical and demographic metadata was included differed by source and by participant, and the metadata was provided uncurated.

V is clipped by 3 bases and J by 1 base, and the sequence between their germline boundaries is 6 bases long. Its CDR3 holds 13 amino acids, cysteine through phenylalanine. Here the CDR3 DNA is all that survives: 39 bases in frame from base 1. TCRbeta CDR3 regions were amplified from genomic DNA by means of the immunoSEQ Assay, a bias-controlled multiplex PCR. The authors processed their data as follows. Nucleated cell counts per sample were estimated from amplification of reference gene primers within the assay. Sequence reads were collapsed and filtered to measure the absolute abundance of every unique TCRbeta CDR3 rearrangement. For each sample, productive Simpson clonality was calculated as the square root of Simpson's diversity index over productive rearrangements. This is the immuneACCESS table as TCRdb keeps it, with only in-frame sequences that have V and J called. A part of the clones is gone; compared with another copy, unresolved V genes explain less than half, and the rest is unexplained. The V and J calls and clone size come from that table; D and trimming were worked out from the DNA. For this sample the table gives about 86,000 clones, of which roughly 91% were detected only once. The leading ten clones occupy around 1% of the sample.

Turning to this clone: Its antigen is unknown. No base-level quality is on record; no much larger clone is a single base apart.

Participants in the prospective study were aged 18 to 89 years, lived in some 24 United States geographic areas, and enrolled through a virtual design. In the prospective study, cohorts were assigned on the basis of participant-reported clinical history obtained from a screening survey and a study questionnaire. Each participant in the prospective study had whole blood, serum and a nasopharyngeal or oropharyngeal swab collected by mobile phlebotomists. Additional blood draws and questionnaires over an approximately 2-month period could optionally be provided by prospective study participants. Prospective study blood samples were shipped either frozen or at room temperature before DNA extraction.

Sequenced material: PBMCs or T cells enriched from blood (not recorded which). This chain is built from TRBV12-3 or TRBV12-4 and TRBJ1-1; no D gene can be assigned with confidence. The sequence derives from a woman in her fifties or sixties with acute COVID-19. The encoded CDR3 is CASSLGRNTEAFF. The DNA sequence is TGTGCCAGCAGTTTGGGCCGGAACACTGAAGCTTTCTTT.